These T cell receptor beta chains were read from a single sample in a study of cytomegalovirus exposure and HLA in healthy donors. Some clones are missing from TCRdb's copy, which holds only in-frame ones; the method was immunoSEQ multiplex PCR. The sample consists of 55,000 to 75,000 clones, about 67% of them appearing once. Sample: PBMCs. These receptors all stem from a human donor in good health. Both conserved end residues are part of each CDR3. Fields, in order: clone size, J gene, V gene, D gene, CDR3 protein, CDR3 DNA. D genes are given only for firm matches. Clone size, where shown, is once, few, many, or a class for clones that have expanded.

clone size: once
J gene: TRBJ1-4
V gene: TRBV28
D gene: TRBD1
CDR3 protein: CASRDPRDRAEKLFF
CDR3 DNA: TGTGCCAGCAGGGATCCACGGGACAGGGCTGAAAAACTGTTTTTT

clone size: once
J gene: TRBJ2-2
V gene: TRBV29-1
D gene: -
CDR3 protein: CSVDLQGGNTGELFF
CDR3 DNA: TGCAGCGTTGATCTTCAGGGGGGAAACACCGGGGAGCTGTTTTTT

clone size: -
J gene: TRBJ1-1
V gene: TRBV18
D gene: TRBD1
CDR3 protein: CASSDLGTGGITEAFF
CDR3 DNA: TGTGCCAGCTCGGATTTAGGGACAGGGGGTATCACTGAAGCTTTCTTT

clone size: -
J gene: TRBJ1-2
V gene: TRBV19
D gene: -
CDR3 protein: CASIPGQVSANYGYTF
CDR3 DNA: TGTGCCAGTATCCCTGGGCAGGTATCAGCTAACTATGGCTACACCTTC

clone size: -
J gene: TRBJ2-7
V gene: TRBV10-2
D gene: TRBD2
CDR3 protein: CASSLLAGGGYEQYF
CDR3 DNA: TGCGCCAGCAGCCTGCTAGCGGGAGGTGGGTACGAGCAGTACTTC

clone size: -
J gene: TRBJ2-1
V gene: TRBV9
D gene: TRBD2
CDR3 protein: CASSVGGLPYNEQFF
CDR3 DNA: TGTGCCAGCAGCGTAGGGGGACTACCATACAATGAGCAGTTCTTC

clone size: -
J gene: TRBJ2-1
V gene: TRBV19
D gene: TRBD2
CDR3 protein: CASSIGLAGPGWRNEQFF
CDR3 DNA: TGTGCCAGTAGTATAGGACTAGCGGGACCAGGATGGCGAAATGAGCAGTTCTTC

clone size: -
J gene: TRBJ2-3
V gene: TRBV5-1
D gene: -
CDR3 protein: CASSSQGRTDTQYF
CDR3 DNA: TGCGCCAGCAGCTCCCAGGGAAGGACAGATACGCAGTATTTT

clone size: -
J gene: TRBJ1-2
V gene: TRBV30
D gene: TRBD1
CDR3 protein: CAWGRQGSLYGYTF
CDR3 DNA: TGTGCCTGGGGGCGACAGGGAAGTCTCTATGGCTACACCTTC

clone size: -
J gene: TRBJ1-2
V gene: TRBV5-1
D gene: TRBD1
CDR3 protein: CASSPGQLAFNYGYTF
CDR3 DNA: TGCGCCAGCAGCCCGGGACAGCTTGCATTTAACTATGGCTACACCTTC

clone size: few
J gene: TRBJ2-1
V gene: TRBV10-1
D gene: TRBD2
CDR3 protein: CAIQASGRYNEQFF
CDR3 DNA: TGCGCCATCCAGGCTAGCGGGAGATACAATGAGCAGTTCTTC

clone size: -
J gene: TRBJ1-5
V gene: TRBV30
D gene: -
CDR3 protein: CAWSSQGDQPQHF
CDR3 DNA: TGTGCCTGGAGTAGTCAGGGCGATCAGCCCCAGCATTTT

clone size: -
J gene: TRBJ2-5
V gene: TRBV7-3
D gene: TRBD2
CDR3 protein: CASSETSGASLETQYF
CDR3 DNA: TGTGCCAGCAGCGAGACTAGCGGGGCTTCTTTGGAGACCCAGTACTTC

clone size: -
J gene: TRBJ2-5
V gene: TRBV5-1
D gene: TRBD2
CDR3 protein: CASSSGLAGETQYF
CDR3 DNA: TGCGCCAGCAGCTCCGGACTAGCGGGAGAGACCCAGTACTTC

clone size: -
J gene: TRBJ1-1
V gene: TRBV18
D gene: TRBD1
CDR3 protein: CASSPYRGATEAFF
CDR3 DNA: TGTGCCAGCTCACCGTACAGGGGAGCCACTGAAGCTTTCTTT

clone size: -
J gene: TRBJ1-5
V gene: TRBV7-4
D gene: TRBD1
CDR3 protein: CASSFSVRDRVSNQPQHF
CDR3 DNA: TGTGCCAGCAGCTTTTCCGTACGCGACAGGGTAAGCAATCAGCCCCAGCATTTT

clone size: -
J gene: TRBJ1-5
V gene: TRBV15
D gene: -
CDR3 protein: CATSRGQMRDQPQHF
CDR3 DNA: TGTGCCACCAGCAGAGGGCAGATGCGGGATCAGCCCCAGCATTTT

clone size: -
J gene: TRBJ2-1
V gene: TRBV5-1
D gene: -
CDR3 protein: CASSLTAVPNEQFF
CDR3 DNA: TGCGCCAGCAGCTTGACTGCGGTACCCAATGAGCAGTTCTTC

clone size: -
J gene: TRBJ2-5
V gene: TRBV6-6
D gene: -
CDR3 protein: CASRITGLETQYF
CDR3 DNA: TGTGCCAGCAGGATTACAGGGTTGGAGACCCAGTACTTC

clone size: -
J gene: TRBJ1-3
V gene: TRBV6-5
D gene: -
CDR3 protein: CASSYRDSPGNTIYF
CDR3 DNA: TGTGCCAGCAGTTACAGAGACTCACCGGGAAACACCATATATTTT

clone size: few
J gene: TRBJ2-2
V gene: TRBV7-2
D gene: -
CDR3 protein: CASSAYLARSGELFF
CDR3 DNA: TGTGCCAGCAGCGCCTACCTCGCTCGGTCCGGGGAGCTGTTTTTT

clone size: -
J gene: TRBJ2-1
V gene: TRBV29-1
D gene: -
CDR3 protein: CSVEAGDEQFF
CDR3 DNA: TGCAGCGTTGAGGCCGGGGATGAGCAGTTCTTC

clone size: few
J gene: TRBJ1-1
V gene: TRBV5-1
D gene: -
CDR3 protein: CASSLQTNTEAFF
CDR3 DNA: TGCGCCAGCAGCCTACAGACCAACACTGAAGCTTTCTTT

clone size: -
J gene: TRBJ2-5
V gene: TRBV30
D gene: -
CDR3 protein: CAWTHWRAVGETQYF
CDR3 DNA: TGTGCCTGGACCCACTGGAGGGCCGTAGGGGAGACCCAGTACTTC

clone size: -
J gene: TRBJ2-7
V gene: TRBV5-1
D gene: TRBD2
CDR3 protein: CASSLGPSGTSSYEQYF
CDR3 DNA: TGCGCCAGCAGCTTGGGGCCTAGCGGGACGAGCTCCTACGAGCAGTACTTC

clone size: -
J gene: TRBJ1-1
V gene: TRBV30
D gene: -
CDR3 protein: CAWKSMLERRGNTEAFF
CDR3 DNA: TGTGCCTGGAAATCCATGCTGGAAAGGAGGGGAAACACTGAAGCTTTCTTT

clone size: -
J gene: TRBJ2-2
V gene: TRBV9
D gene: -
CDR3 protein: CASSGAGLVGTGELFF
CDR3 DNA: TGTGCCAGCAGCGGAGCGGGTCTGGTTGGGACCGGGGAGCTGTTTTTT

clone size: -
J gene: TRBJ1-1
V gene: TRBV6-5
D gene: TRBD1
CDR3 protein: CASNLPGTGNTEAFF
CDR3 DNA: TGTGCCAGCAACCTGCCCGGGACAGGGAACACTGAAGCTTTCTTT

clone size: -
J gene: TRBJ2-5
V gene: TRBV7-9
D gene: TRBD2
CDR3 protein: CASSTERESAETQYF
CDR3 DNA: TGTGCCAGCAGCACCGAGCGGGAGTCGGCAGAGACCCAGTACTTC

clone size: -
J gene: TRBJ2-2
V gene: TRBV27
D gene: -
CDR3 protein: CASSLRGLTTGELFF
CDR3 DNA: TGTGCCAGCAGTTTACGAGGTTTAACGACCGGGGAGCTGTTTTTT

clone size: -
J gene: TRBJ1-3
V gene: TRBV5-1
D gene: -
CDR3 protein: CASSVSGNSGNTIYF
CDR3 DNA: TGCGCCAGCAGCGTTTCAGGGAACTCTGGAAACACCATATATTTT